The 15 T cell receptor beta chains below all came from one sample that was sequenced in a study of T cells in Graves' hyperthyroidism and ophthalmopathy. Amplification of TCR beta CDR3 regions used RNA as the template. First-round RT-PCR with HTBI primers amplified the TCR CDR3 region. TCRdb processed the multiplex PCR reads anew with MiXCR; each CDR3 protein has one entry. Of 280,000 or so distinct CDR3 sequences in the sample, under 30% were seen once. Sequencing was performed on blood. Receptors originate from a man aged 35 to 55 with Graves' hyperthyroidism that later progressed to Graves' ophthalmopathy.

This clonotype showed up many times. The CDR3 coding sequence is TGTGCCAGTAGTATACACGGCACGAACACTGAAGCTTTCTTT. As protein: CASSIHGTNTEAFF. This sequence joins TRBV19 and TRBJ1-1, with D hard to call. The V and J ends lost 2 bases and 1 base respectively, with 8 bases between them. The V gene's germline CDR1 is LNHDA and CDR2 SQIVND (reference sequence). The CDR3 is 14 residues long. The full variable domain, in which reference TRBV19 and TRBJ1-1 provide the parts outside the CDR3, is DGGITQSPKYLFRKEGQNVTLSCEQNLNHDAMYWYRQDPGQGLRLIYYSQIVNDFQKGDIAEGYSVSREKKESFPLTVTSAQKNPTAFYLCASSIHGTNTEAFFGQGTRLTVV.

This clonotype was counted at least ten times. This chain joins TRBV20-1 and TRBJ2-5; D not resolved. CDR3 length: 11 amino acids. Germline assignment: CDR1 DFQATT and CDR2 SNEGSKA (reference sequence). V dropped 7 bases and J dropped 1 base, with 7 bases sitting between them. This CDR3 is CSGYRQETQYF. CDR3 DNA sequence: TGCAGTGGGTACCGCCAAGAGACCCAGTACTTC.

This clonotype was recorded at least ten times. J is TRBJ2-7 and V is TRBV28; 11 bases are a match to TRBD1. This CDR3 comprises 15 residues. Germline V gene data show CDR1 as MDHEN and CDR2 as SYDVKM. Trimming at V came to 2 bases and at J to 4 bases, leaving 4 bases not matched to a gene. The CDR3 spells CASSLVRDRGYEQYF. CDR3 DNA: TGTGCCAGCAGTTTAGTGCGGGACAGGGGGTACGAGCAGTACTTC.

This chain uses TRBV28 with TRBJ1-1; TRBD1 is a possible D gene (5 bases). Germline V lookup: CDR1 MDHEN, CDR2 SYDVKM. V was clipped by 8 bases and J by 4 bases, with 11 bases between them. The CDR3 is made up of 12 amino acids. The DNA of the CDR3 is TGTGCCAGCGGGGGTGGTGGCACTGAAGCTTTCTTT. This sequence encodes CASGGGGTEAFF. The variable domain in full, completed from reference TRBV28 and TRBJ1-1, reads DVKVTQSSRYLVKRTGEKVFLECVQDMDHENMFWYRQDPGLGLRLIYFSYDVKMKEKGDIPEGYSVSREKKERFSLILESASTNQTSMYLCASGGGGTEAFFGQGTRLTVV.

In this sample, this clonotype turned up many times. The gene calls are TRBV14 and TRBJ1-1, with a possible D match to TRBD1 (5 bases). V was shortened by 2 bases and J by 4 bases, with 14 bases between the two germline ends. Germline lookup yields CDR1 SGHDN and CDR2 FVKESK. This CDR3 has 15 amino acids. The CDR3 reads CASSQTRVSFTEAFF. CDR3 in DNA: TGTGCCAGCAGCCAAACCAGGGTTAGTTTCACTGAAGCTTTCTTT.

This clonotype was counted at least ten times. CDR3 sequence reads: CASSLPGDQPQHF. The DNA of the CDR3 is TGTGCCAGCAGCCTACCAGGGGATCAGCCCCAGCATTTT. The gene calls are TRBV12-3 or TRBV12-4 and TRBJ1-5, with TRBD1 as a possible D gene (6 bases). V gave up 6 bases and J gave up 5 bases, with 11 bases separating them. There are 13 residues in the CDR3.

This clonotype has at least ten counts. The rearrangement joins TRBV6-1 to TRBJ1-2, with TRBD1 matching 10 bases. Trimming at V came to 1 base and at J to 3 bases, leaving 5 bases not matched to a gene. This CDR3 is 16 amino acids long. Germline lookup yields CDR1 MNHNS and CDR2 SASEGT. The CDR3 bases are TGTGCCAGCAGTGAAGGGGGGACAGGGGACGACTATGGCTACACCTTC. Protein sequence: CASSEGGTGDDYGYTF.

This clonotype was counted at least ten times. The junction and the germline gene differ at one end; a read error may be behind it. V usage is TRBV4-1 and J usage is TRBJ2-7; D not certain. This CDR3 is 15 amino acids long. Germline V gene data show CDR1 as MGHRA and CDR2 as YSYEKL. The CDR3 region is CANSQTLTDSYEQYF. CDR3 coding DNA: TGCGCCAACAGCCAAACTCTTACAGACTCCTACGAGCAGTACTTC.

In this sample, this clonotype turned up many times. J is TRBJ1-1 and V is TRBV6-2 or TRBV6-3, with 9 bases identical to TRBD1. V lost 6 bases to trimming and J lost 5 bases; unmatched junction nucleotides: 10. This CDR3 region has 15 residues. The germline gives CDR1 MNHEY, CDR2 SVGEGT. The CDR3 DNA reads TGTGCCAGCAGCGAACAGGGGGCGGGTAGGACTGAAGCTTTCTTT. This sequence encodes CASSEQGAGRTEAFF.

This clonotype was picked up many times. V gene TRBV7-9 combines with J gene TRBJ2-7, with D unclear. V lost 4 bases and J lost 3, with 4 bases in between. The V gene's germline CDR1 is SEHNR and CDR2 FQNEAQ (reference sequence). CDR3 length: 11 amino acids. The CDR3 bases are TGTGCCAGCAGCTCGATCTACGAGCAGTACTTC. Translation: CASSSIYEQYF.

A few counts support this clonotype. In DNA form, the CDR3 reads TGCGCCAGCAGCCAAGAACGAAAGGGGGTGGGCACTGAAGCTTTCTTT. It specifies CASSQERKGVGTEAFF. The chain is built from TRBV4-1 and TRBJ1-1; tentatively, D is TRBD1 (6 bases). CDR3 length: 16 amino acids. CDR1 is MGHRA and CDR2 is YSYEKL in the germline V gene. Trimming took off 0 bases at V and 4 bases at J, with 15 bases between the two ends.

Many counts were recorded for this clonotype. DNA for the CDR3: TGCGCCAGCAGCCAAACCGGAGGGATTAATCCCGAGCAGTACTTC. Residues: CASSQTGGINPEQYF. The chain links TRBV4-1 to TRBJ2-7; possibly TRBD2 for D (6 bases). CDR3 length: 15 amino acids. Germline loops: CDR1 MGHRA, CDR2 YSYEKL. The V and J ends lost 2 bases and 6 bases respectively, with 17 bases between them.

The rearrangement links TRBV11-1 to TRBJ2-2, with D possibly matching TRBD2 (6 bases). V shed 3 bases and J shed 2 bases, with 22 bases lying between them. Germline V CDR1 and CDR2: SGHAT, FQDESV (reference sequence). CDR3 length: 19 amino acids. CDR3 DNA sequence: TGTGCCAGCAGCTTGGCTACAGACTGGGGAGGTGGAAACACCGGGGAGCTGTTTTTT. It translates to CASSLATDWGGGNTGELFF.

This clonotype was recorded many times. The V gene is TRBV25-1, the J gene TRBJ2-5; no definite D call. V was cut by 1 base and J by 1 base, with 10 bases left in between. Germline CDR1 is MGHDK and CDR2 is SYGVNS. This CDR3 is 15 amino acids long. CDR3: CASSEWGTVQETQYF. CDR3 DNA: TGTGCCAGCAGTGAATGGGGAACAGTCCAAGAGACCCAGTACTTC.

This clonotype was observed at least ten times. This chain links TRBV9 with TRBJ2-7; the D is unclear. This CDR3 contains 13 residues. V was shortened by 0 bases and J by 3 bases, with 7 bases between the two germline ends. CDR1 and CDR2 (germline): SGDLS, YYNGEE. The CDR3 here is CASSVGLDYEQYF. The CDR3 DNA reads TGTGCCAGCAGCGTAGGTCTAGACTACGAGCAGTACTTC.